Listed here are 13 T cell receptor beta chains from one sample, sequenced in a study of blood T cell repertoires in COVID-19 (TCRdb year 2020). Libraries came from the immunoSEQ multiplex PCR assay. The source is immuneACCESS, and TCRdb retained only in-frame sequences with V and J called. Part of the clones is not carried over; for the studies checked, unresolved V genes explain less than half of this, and the remainder is unexplained. The sample records 200,000 to 250,000 clones, around 81% of which are singletons. Approximately 3% of the sample is held by the ten biggest clonotypes. The sequenced sample was peripheral blood. These receptors were taken from a woman in her 30s who had recovered from COVID-19.

CDR3 in amino acids: CAIRGQGAYEQYF. CDR3 nucleotides: TGTGCCATCAGGGGGCAGGGGGCCTACGAGCAGTACTTC. This chain uses TRBV10-3 with TRBJ2-7; 7 nucleotides agree with TRBD1. Germline V gene data show CDR1 as ENHRY and CDR2 as SYGVKD. V shed 6 bases, J shed 2 bases, and the junction held 4 bases outside the gene matches. This CDR3 contains 13 residues.

The genes are TRBV19 and TRBJ1-6, with 10 bases aligning to TRBD1. Germline V gene lookup returns CDR1 LNHDA and CDR2 SQIVND (reference sequence). V lost 8 bases, J lost 10 bases, and 11 bases stayed unmatched. The CDR3 has 15 residues. CDR3 bases: TGTGCCAGTGGGGGTCCGGGACAGGGGCAATCACCCCTCCACTTT. It yields the protein CASGGPGQGQSPLHF.

This clone was seen only a few times. This sequence joins TRBV7-3 and TRBJ2-1, with a tentative D call TRBD2 (6 bases). The germline V and J ends were trimmed by 1 base and 0 bases, with 13 bases remaining between them. The CDR3 spans 17 residues. Germline V gene sequence: CDR1 SGHTA, CDR2 FQGTGA. CDR3 bases: TGTGCCAGCAGCTTAAGCGGGAAATTAAGCTCCTACAATGAGCAGTTCTTC. The encoded protein is CASSLSGKLSSYNEQFF. Filled out from reference TRBV7-3 and TRBJ2-1, the complete variable domain reads GAGVSQTPSNKVTEKGKYVELRCDPISGHTALYWYRQSLGQGPEFLIYFQGTGAADDSGLPNDRFFAVRPEGSVSTLKIQRTERGDSAVYLCASSLSGKLSSYNEQFFGPGTRLTVL.

This chain connects TRBV12-5 to TRBJ2-3, with 8 bases that match TRBD2. Per germline, CDR1 LGHNT and CDR2 FRNRAP. The CDR3 runs 16 residues. The junction had 7 bases not matched to a gene; V was cut back by 4 bases and J by 1 base. CDR3 sequence (DNA): TGTGCTAGTGGTTCTACAACTAGCGGTGGCACAGATACGCAGTATTTT. The encoded protein is CASGSTTSGGTDTQYF.

This clone occurred once. The chain employs TRBV30 and TRBJ2-7; possible D gene TRBD1, 6 bases. This CDR3 contains 15 residues. Germline CDR1 and CDR2: GTSNPN and SVGIG (reference sequence). V dropped 4 bases and J dropped 1 base, with 17 bases sitting between them. CDR3 sequence reads: CAWTKLAGASYEQYF. For the CDR3, the DNA is TGTGCCTGGACTAAGCTCGCAGGGGCTTCCTACGAGCAGTACTTC.

The J gene is TRBJ1-5, the V gene TRBV7-8, with D unresolved. Deletions cut 5 bases from V and 5 bases from J, with 13 bases between. Germline V CDR1 and CDR2: SGHVS, FQNEAQ. The CDR3 has 14 amino acids. CDR3 coding DNA: TGTGCCAGCAGCCGCGGTAGGGAGGATCAGCCCCAGCATTTT. Translation gives CASSRGREDQPQHF.

On this clone: A read error may be the cause here, since a much bigger clone is one base away. The sample has other DNA sequences that encode this CDR3 too. This chain links TRBV27 with TRBJ2-7, with D possibly being TRBD1 (5 bases). Germline CDR1 and CDR2: MNHEY and SMNVEV (reference sequence). The CDR3 contains 14 residues. V was clipped by 0 bases and J by 1 base, with 7 bases between them. The CDR3 DNA follows: TGTGCCAGCAGTTTATCGAAGGGGTCCTACGAGCAGTACTTC. As protein: CASSLSKGSYEQYF.

This clone was observed a few times. The chain links TRBV12-5 to TRBJ1-4, with D unresolved. CDR1 and CDR2 (germline): LGHNT, FRNRAP. Trimming stripped 0 bases from V and 9 bases from J, with 8 bases between. The CDR3 has 13 amino acids. The CDR3 DNA sequence: TGTGCTAGTGGTTTGGTACCAGGTAAAAAACTGTTTTTT. This gives the protein CASGLVPGKKLFF. Full variable domain (rest looked up from reference TRBV12-5 and TRBJ1-4): DARVTQTPRHKVTEMGQEVTMRCQPILGHNTVFWYRQTMMQGLELLAYFRNRAPLDDSGMPKDRFSAEMPDATLATLKIQPSEPRDSAVYFCASGLVPGKKLFFGSGTQLSVL.

The table lists this clone with a few counts. The gene calls are TRBV19 and TRBJ1-1; TRBD1 might be the D (6 bases). Looked up from germline, CDR1 is LNHDA and CDR2 is SQIVND (reference sequence). V lost 6 bases to trimming and J lost 7 bases, with 12 bases between them. The CDR3 contains 12 residues. The CDR3 coding sequence is TGTGCCAGTAGGATAATACAGGGTGAAGCTTTCTTT. As protein: CASRIIQGEAFF.

The V gene is TRBV27, the J gene TRBJ1-6; D is possibly TRBD1 (6 bases). The CDR3 sequence is 18 residues long. Trimming stripped 5 bases from V and 4 bases from J, with 21 bases between. Germline CDR1 and CDR2: MNHEY and SMNVEV (reference sequence). The CDR3 nucleotides read TGTGCCAGCAGTATCGAACCTAGAGAAAGGGGGTATAATTCACCCCTCCACTTT. Translated: CASSIEPRERGYNSPLHF.

This chain connects TRBV7-9 to TRBJ2-5; tentative D call: TRBD1 (6 bases). V shed 3 bases and J shed 4 bases, with 6 bases lying between them. The CDR3 has 12 residues. CDR1 SEHNR and CDR2 FQNEAQ come from the germline V gene (reference sequence). The chain's CDR3 is CASSLGAETQYF. The CDR3 coding sequence is TGTGCCAGCAGCTTGGGGGCAGAGACCCAGTACTTC.

The chain recombines TRBV19 with TRBJ1-5; TRBD1 might be the D (6 bases). This CDR3 is built from 15 residues. Deletions cut 5 bases from V and 1 base from J, with 12 bases between. Per germline, CDR1 LNHDA and CDR2 SQIVND (reference sequence). CDR3 sequence (DNA): TGTGCCAGTAGTGGGGGCTCGACGAGCAATCAGCCCCAGCATTTT. It yields the protein CASSGGSTSNQPQHF.

The chain carries TRBV28 and TRBJ1-1, with D possibly being TRBD1 (5 bases). Trimming took off 3 bases at V and 1 base at J, with 12 bases between the two ends. The CDR3 totals 15 residues. Germline V gene data show CDR1 as MDHEN and CDR2 as SYDVKM. The CDR3 protein is CASSFPAGQNTEAFF. The CDR3 DNA follows: TGTGCCAGCAGTTTCCCGGCCGGACAGAACACTGAAGCTTTCTTT.